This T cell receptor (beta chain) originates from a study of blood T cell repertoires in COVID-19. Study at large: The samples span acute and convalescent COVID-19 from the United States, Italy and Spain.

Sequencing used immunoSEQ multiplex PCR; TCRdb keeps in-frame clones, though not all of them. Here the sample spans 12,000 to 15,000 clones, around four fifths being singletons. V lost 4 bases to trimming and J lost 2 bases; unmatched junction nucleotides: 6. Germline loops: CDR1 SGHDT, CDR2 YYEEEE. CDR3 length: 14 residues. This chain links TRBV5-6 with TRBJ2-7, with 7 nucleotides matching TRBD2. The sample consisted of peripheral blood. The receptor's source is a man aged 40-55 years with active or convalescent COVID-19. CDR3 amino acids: CASSPRREAYEQYF. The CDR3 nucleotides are TGTGCCAGCAGCCCTCGACGGGAGGCCTACGAGCAGTACTTC.